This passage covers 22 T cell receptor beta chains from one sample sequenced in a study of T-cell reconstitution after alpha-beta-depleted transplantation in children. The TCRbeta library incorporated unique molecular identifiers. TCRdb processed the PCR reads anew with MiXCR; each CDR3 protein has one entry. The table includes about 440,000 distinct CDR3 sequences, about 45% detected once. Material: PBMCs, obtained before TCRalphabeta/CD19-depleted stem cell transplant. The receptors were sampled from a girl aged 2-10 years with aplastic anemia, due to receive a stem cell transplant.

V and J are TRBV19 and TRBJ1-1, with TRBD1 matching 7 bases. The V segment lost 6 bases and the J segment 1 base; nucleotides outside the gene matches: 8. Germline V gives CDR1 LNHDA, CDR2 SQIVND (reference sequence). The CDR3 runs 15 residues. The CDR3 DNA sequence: TGTGCCAGTAGGAGTTTCCCAGGGGGGAACACTGAAGCTTTCTTT. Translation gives CASRSFPGGNTEAFF.

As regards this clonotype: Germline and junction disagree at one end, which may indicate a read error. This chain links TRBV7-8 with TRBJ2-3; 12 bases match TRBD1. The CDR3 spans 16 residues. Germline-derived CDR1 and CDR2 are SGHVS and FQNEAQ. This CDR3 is CAGSKTGQGAEDTQYF. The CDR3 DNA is TGTGCCGGCAGCAAAACGGGACAGGGGGCGGAAGATACGCAGTATTTT.

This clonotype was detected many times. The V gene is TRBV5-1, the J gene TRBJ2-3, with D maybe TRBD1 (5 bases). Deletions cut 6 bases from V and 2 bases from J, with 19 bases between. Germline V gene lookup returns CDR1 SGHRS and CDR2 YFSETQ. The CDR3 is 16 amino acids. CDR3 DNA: TGCGCCAGCACCCGCTCAGGGTTGTCCAACACAGATACGCAGTATTTT. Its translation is CASTRSGLSNTDTQYF.

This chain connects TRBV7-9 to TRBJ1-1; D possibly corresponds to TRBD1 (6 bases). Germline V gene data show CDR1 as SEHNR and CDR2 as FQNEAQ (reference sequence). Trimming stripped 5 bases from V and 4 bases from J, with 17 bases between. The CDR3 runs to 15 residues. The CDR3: CASSLPGGAATEAFF. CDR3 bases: TGTGCCAGCAGCCTACCGGGGGGGGCGGCCACTGAAGCTTTCTTT.

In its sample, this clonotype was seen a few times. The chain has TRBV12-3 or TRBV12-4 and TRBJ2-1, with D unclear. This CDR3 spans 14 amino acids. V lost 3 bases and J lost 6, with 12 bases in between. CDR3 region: CASSFRHLSNEQFF. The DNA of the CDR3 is TGTGCCAGCAGTTTCCGCCATTTAAGCAATGAGCAGTTCTTC.

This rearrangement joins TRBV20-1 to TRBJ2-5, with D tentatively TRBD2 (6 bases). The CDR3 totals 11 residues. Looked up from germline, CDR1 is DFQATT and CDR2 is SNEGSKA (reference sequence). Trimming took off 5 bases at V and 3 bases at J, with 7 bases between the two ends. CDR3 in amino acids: CSAGLKETQYF. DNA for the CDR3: TGCAGTGCTGGACTAAAAGAGACCCAGTACTTC.

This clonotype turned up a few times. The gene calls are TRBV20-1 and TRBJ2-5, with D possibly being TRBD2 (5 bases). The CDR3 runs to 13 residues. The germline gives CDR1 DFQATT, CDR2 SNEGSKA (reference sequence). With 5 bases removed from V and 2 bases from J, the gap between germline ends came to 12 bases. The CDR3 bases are TGCAGTGCTGCACGGACTGTTCAAGAGACCCAGTACTTC. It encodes CSAARTVQETQYF.

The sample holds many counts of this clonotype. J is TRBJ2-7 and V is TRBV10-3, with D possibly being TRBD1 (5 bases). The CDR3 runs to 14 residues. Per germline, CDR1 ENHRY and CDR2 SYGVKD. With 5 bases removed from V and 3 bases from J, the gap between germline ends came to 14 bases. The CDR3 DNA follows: TGTGCCATCAGTAGGCTCGACAGTGACTACGAGCAGTACTTC. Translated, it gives CAISRLDSDYEQYF.

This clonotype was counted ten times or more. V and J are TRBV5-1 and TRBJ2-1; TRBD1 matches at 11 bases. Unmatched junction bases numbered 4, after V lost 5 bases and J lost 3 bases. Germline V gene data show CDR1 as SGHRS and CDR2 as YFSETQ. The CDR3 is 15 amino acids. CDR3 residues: CASRSGTGGYNEQFF. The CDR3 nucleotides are TGCGCCAGCAGATCCGGGACAGGGGGCTACAATGAGCAGTTCTTC.

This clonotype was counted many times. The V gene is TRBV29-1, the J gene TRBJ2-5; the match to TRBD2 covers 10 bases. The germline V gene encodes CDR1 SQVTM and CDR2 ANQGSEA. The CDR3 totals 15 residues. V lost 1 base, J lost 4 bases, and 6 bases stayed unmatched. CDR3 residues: CSVEAQAGGRETQYF. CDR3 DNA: TGCAGCGTTGAAGCACAAGCGGGAGGGAGAGAGACCCAGTACTTC.

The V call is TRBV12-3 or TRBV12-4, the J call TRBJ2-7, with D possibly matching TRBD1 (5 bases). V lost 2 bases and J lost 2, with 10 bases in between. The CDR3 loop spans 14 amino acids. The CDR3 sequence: CASSLKGSTYEQYF. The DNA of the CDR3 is TGTGCCAGCAGTTTAAAGGGGTCCACCTACGAGCAGTACTTC.

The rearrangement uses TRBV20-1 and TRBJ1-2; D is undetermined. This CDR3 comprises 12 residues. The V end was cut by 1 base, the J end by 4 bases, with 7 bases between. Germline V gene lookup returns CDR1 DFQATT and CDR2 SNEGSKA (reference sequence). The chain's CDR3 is CSARGAAYGYTF. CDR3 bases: TGCAGTGCTAGAGGGGCAGCCTATGGCTACACCTTC.

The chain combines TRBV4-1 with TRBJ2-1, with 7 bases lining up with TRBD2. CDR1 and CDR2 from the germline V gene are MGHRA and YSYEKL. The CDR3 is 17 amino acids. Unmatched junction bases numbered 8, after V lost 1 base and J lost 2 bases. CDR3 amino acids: CASSQVDLGLAYNEQFF. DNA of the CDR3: TGCGCCAGCAGCCAAGTCGATCTCGGACTAGCCTACAATGAGCAGTTCTTC.

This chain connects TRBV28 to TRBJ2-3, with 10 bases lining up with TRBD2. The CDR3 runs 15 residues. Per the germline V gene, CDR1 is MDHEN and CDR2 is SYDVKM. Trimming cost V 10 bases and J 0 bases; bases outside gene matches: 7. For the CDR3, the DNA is TGTGCCACCAGGACTAGCGGAATAAGCACAGATACGCAGTATTTT. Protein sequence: CATRTSGISTDTQYF.

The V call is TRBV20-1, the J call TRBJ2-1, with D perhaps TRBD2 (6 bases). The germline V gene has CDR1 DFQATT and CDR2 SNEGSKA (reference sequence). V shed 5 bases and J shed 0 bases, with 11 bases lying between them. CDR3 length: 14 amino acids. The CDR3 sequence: CSARTSNSYNEQFF. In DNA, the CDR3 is TGCAGTGCTCGTACTAGCAACTCCTACAATGAGCAGTTCTTC.

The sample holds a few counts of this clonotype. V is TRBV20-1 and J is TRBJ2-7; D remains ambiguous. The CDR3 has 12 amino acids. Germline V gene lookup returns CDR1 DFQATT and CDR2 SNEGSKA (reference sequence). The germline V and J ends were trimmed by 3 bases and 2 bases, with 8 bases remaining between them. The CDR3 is CSARVSPYEQYF. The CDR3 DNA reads TGCAGTGCTAGGGTGTCGCCCTACGAGCAGTACTTC.

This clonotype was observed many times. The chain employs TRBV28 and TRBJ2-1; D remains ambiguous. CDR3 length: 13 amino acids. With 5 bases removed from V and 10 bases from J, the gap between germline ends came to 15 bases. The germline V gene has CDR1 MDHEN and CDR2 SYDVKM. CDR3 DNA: TGTGCCAGCAGTCCCTCCTTCCTGCGGGAGCAGTTCTTC. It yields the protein CASSPSFLREQFF.

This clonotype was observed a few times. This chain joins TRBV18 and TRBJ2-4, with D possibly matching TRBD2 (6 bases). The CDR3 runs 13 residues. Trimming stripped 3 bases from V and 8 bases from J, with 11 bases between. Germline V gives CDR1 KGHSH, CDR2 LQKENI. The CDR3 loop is CASSPPGGYIQYF. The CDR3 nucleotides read TGTGCCAGCTCACCCCCCGGGGGATACATTCAGTACTTC.

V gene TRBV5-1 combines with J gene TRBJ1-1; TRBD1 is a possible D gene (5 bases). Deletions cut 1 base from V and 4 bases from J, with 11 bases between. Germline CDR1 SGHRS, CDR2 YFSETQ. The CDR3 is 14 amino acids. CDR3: CASSLSGDSTEAFF. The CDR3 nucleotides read TGCGCCAGCAGCTTGTCGGGGGATAGCACTGAAGCTTTCTTT.

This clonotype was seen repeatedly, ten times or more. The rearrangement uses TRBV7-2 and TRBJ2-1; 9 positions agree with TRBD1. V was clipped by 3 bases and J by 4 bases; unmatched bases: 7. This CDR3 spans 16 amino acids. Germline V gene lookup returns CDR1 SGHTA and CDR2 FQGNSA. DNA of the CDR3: TGTGCCAGCAGCTTTATGACAGGGGGGAGATACAATGAGCAGTTCTTC. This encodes CASSFMTGGRYNEQFF.

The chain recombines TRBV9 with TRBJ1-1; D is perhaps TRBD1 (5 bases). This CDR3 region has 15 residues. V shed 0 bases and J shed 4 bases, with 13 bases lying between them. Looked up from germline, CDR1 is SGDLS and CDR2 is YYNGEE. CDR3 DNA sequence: TGTGCCAGCAGCGTAGAAGGACATTGGACCACTGAAGCTTTCTTT. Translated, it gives CASSVEGHWTTEAFF.

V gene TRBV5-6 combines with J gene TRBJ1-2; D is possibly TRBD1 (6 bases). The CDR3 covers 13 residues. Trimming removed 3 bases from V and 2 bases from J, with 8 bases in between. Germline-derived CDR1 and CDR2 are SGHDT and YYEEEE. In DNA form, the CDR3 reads TGTGCCAGCAGCTGCAGGGGCAACTATGGCTACACCTTC. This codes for CASSCRGNYGYTF.